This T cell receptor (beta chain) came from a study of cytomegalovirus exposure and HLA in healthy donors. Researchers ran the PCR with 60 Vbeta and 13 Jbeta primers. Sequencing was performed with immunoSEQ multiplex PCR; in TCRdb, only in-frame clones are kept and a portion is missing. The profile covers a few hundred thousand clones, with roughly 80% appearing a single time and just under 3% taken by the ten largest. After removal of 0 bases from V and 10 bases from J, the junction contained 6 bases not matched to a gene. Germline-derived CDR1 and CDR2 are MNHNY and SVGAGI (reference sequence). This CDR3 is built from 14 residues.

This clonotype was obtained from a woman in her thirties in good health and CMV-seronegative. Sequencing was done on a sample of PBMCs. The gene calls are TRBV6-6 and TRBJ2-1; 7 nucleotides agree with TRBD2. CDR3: CASSYSGGPEEQFF. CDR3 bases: TGTGCCAGCAGTTACTCGGGAGGGCCGGAGGAGCAGTTCTTC.